This TCR beta chain came from a study of response to subunit inactivated influenza vaccine. TCRdb recomputed calls from the RT-PCR reads with MiXCR, one row per CDR3 protein. The sample has a few hundred thousand distinct CDR3 sequences, 6.5% to 8% seen once; the top ten hold around 13%. This clonotype was observed at least ten times. The CDR3 has 11 amino acids. V dropped 1 base and J dropped 5 bases, with 3 bases sitting between them. The receptor comes from a man between 45 and 75 years old who received an inactivated influenza vaccine. The source material was PBMCs from blood, sampled around 25 months after vaccination. V and J are TRBV12-3 or TRBV12-4 and TRBJ2-7; unclear D gene. CDR3 sequence reads: CASSLVNEQYF. CDR3 DNA: TGTGCCAGCAGTTTAGTGAACGAGCAGTACTTC.